The clone carrying this TCR beta chain was observed a handful of times. Its antigen is currently unknown. Germline V gives CDR1 KGHDR, CDR2 SFDVKD. CDR3 length: 14 amino acids. Trimming pared 3 bases from V and 4 bases from J, leaving 10 bases between. The data originate from a study of post-analysis software for immune sequencing data. TCR beta libraries were prepared from cDNA with unique molecular identifiers. TCRdb re-called the PCR reads through MiXCR, storing one row per CDR3 protein. The sample lists 380,000 or so distinct CDR3 sequences; 30% to 45% were seen once. Study results and caveats: A significant reduction in normalized Chao1 diversity was observed in multiple sclerosis patients versus controls. Controls showed lower frequencies than patients for roughly five TRBV segments, and TRBV5-6, TRBV5-1 and TRBV20-1 were among these.

The chain is built from TRBV24-1 and TRBJ2-3; possible D gene TRBD1, 5 bases. The sequence came from a girl aged 5-17 years with multiple sclerosis. The specimen sequenced was blood. CDR3 nucleotide sequence: TGTGCCACCAGTGATCCGGCAGGGCCAGATACGCAGTATTTT. Protein sequence: CATSDPAGPDTQYF.